These 18 T cell receptor beta chains share one sample of origin, sequenced in a study of shared clonotypes between healthy human individuals. Libraries were prepared by immunoSEQ multiplex PCR; TCRdb keeps only in-frame clonotypes and omits some of them. Counted here are about 2 million clones, about 95% occurring once; the ten biggest clones make up more than 0.95%. CD8 cells classed as naive were CD45RO-negative and positively selected for CCR7, excluding terminally differentiated effector memory CD45RA+ cells. Sequences were obtained from naive CD8+ T cells sorted from blood. The receptors stem from a man between 18 and 35 years old in good health.

This rearrangement joins TRBV6-5 to TRBJ2-7; D is perhaps TRBD1 (5 bases). The CDR3 totals 15 residues. The ends were cut back, 5 bases at V and 5 bases at J, with 19 bases in the middle. CDR1 and CDR2 from the germline V gene are MNHEY and SVGAGI. The CDR3 protein is CASSPPRAGYHEQYF. The CDR3 region has the DNA TGTGCCAGCAGTCCCCCCAGGGCAGGGTATCACGAGCAGTACTTC.

This sequence joins TRBV5-1 and TRBJ1-2; D ambiguous. The CDR3 loop spans 11 amino acids. The germline V gene encodes CDR1 SGHRS and CDR2 YFSETQ. The germline V and J ends were trimmed by 0 bases and 10 bases, with 7 bases remaining between them. The CDR3 DNA is TGCGCCAGCAGCTTGGGAACTGACTACACCTTC. It yields the protein CASSLGTDYTF.

Here the CDR3 reads CASSFLGAADTQYF. CDR3 nucleotide sequence: TGTGCCAGCAGCTTCCTGGGGGCTGCAGATACGCAGTATTTT. V usage is TRBV5-4 and J usage is TRBJ2-3; tentatively, D is TRBD1 (6 bases). This CDR3 has 14 residues. V dropped 2 bases and J dropped 4 bases, with 11 bases sitting between them. Germline values: CDR1 SGHNT, CDR2 YYREEE (reference sequence).

Note on this clone: Other DNA sequences in the same sample also yield this CDR3. The V call is TRBV5-1, the J call TRBJ2-7; 9 bases line up with TRBD1. V shed 2 bases, J shed 2 bases, and the junction held 2 bases outside the gene matches. The CDR3 contains 14 residues. Germline V gene lookup returns CDR1 SGHRS and CDR2 YFSETQ. CDR3: CASSLGTGTYEQYF. The CDR3 coding sequence is TGCGCCAGCAGCTTAGGGACAGGGACCTACGAGCAGTACTTC.

The chain recombines TRBV2 with TRBJ2-1; TRBD2 aligns across 9 bases. The CDR3 loop spans 17 amino acids. Trimming removed 2 bases from V and 3 bases from J; junction bases left unmatched: 8. CDR1 and CDR2 from the germline V gene are SNHLY and FYNNEI. The DNA of the CDR3 is TGTGCCAGCAGTGAAAAGCCCCTAGCGGGACACTACAATGAGCAGTTCTTC. This sequence encodes CASSEKPLAGHYNEQFF.

The chain links TRBV7-6 to TRBJ2-7; D possibly matches TRBD1 or TRBD2 (5 bases each). V was cut by 5 bases and J by 1 base, with 12 bases left in between. Germline values: CDR1 SGHVS, CDR2 FNYEAQ. The CDR3 has 14 residues. CDR3 residues: CASSPGTVSYEQYF. The CDR3 DNA follows: TGTGCCAGCAGCCCCGGGACGGTATCCTACGAGCAGTACTTC.

The V gene is TRBV11-2, the J gene TRBJ2-1; D not resolved. Trimming removed 0 bases from V and 4 bases from J, with 7 bases in between. CDR1 is SGHAT, CDR2 FQNNGV, per germline. There are 14 residues in the CDR3. CDR3 protein: CASSLEGTYNEQFF. For the CDR3, the DNA is TGTGCCAGCAGCTTAGAGGGTACTTACAATGAGCAGTTCTTC.

CDR3 DNA: TGCAGCGTGGGGACACCAACTAATGAAAAACTGTTTTTT. This gives the protein CSVGTPTNEKLFF. The rearrangement joins TRBV29-1 to TRBJ1-4, with D tentatively TRBD1 (6 bases). Trimming removed 6 bases from V and 0 bases from J, with 8 bases in between. The CDR3 totals 13 residues. CDR1 is SQVTM and CDR2 is ANQGSEA in the germline V gene. The entire variable domain, with the rest obtained from reference TRBV29-1 and TRBJ1-4, is as follows: SAVISQKPSRDICQRGTSLTIQCQVDSQVTMMFWYRQQPGQSLTLIATANQGSEATYESGFVIDKFPISRPNLTFSTLTVSNMSPEDSSIYLCSVGTPTNEKLFFGSGTQLSVL.

The rearrangement uses TRBV29-1 and TRBJ2-2; 12 bases fit TRBD2. V dropped 5 bases and J dropped 7; count of bases not matched to a gene: 11. This CDR3 comprises 16 residues. The germline V gene encodes CDR1 SQVTM and CDR2 ANQGSEA. The CDR3 spells CSVHLAGGPVIGELFF. The CDR3 coding sequence is TGCAGCGTTCATCTAGCGGGAGGGCCGGTGATCGGGGAGCTGTTTTTT.

This clone was recorded only once. The rearrangement uses TRBV30 and TRBJ2-7; 7 bases line up with TRBD2. The CDR3 has 14 residues. Unmatched junction bases numbered 6, after V lost 0 bases and J lost 4 bases. CDR1 is GTSNPN and CDR2 is SVGIG in the germline V gene (reference sequence). The CDR3 protein is CAWSVGSGVYEQYF. Here the CDR3 DNA reads TGTGCCTGGAGTGTGGGGAGCGGGGTTTACGAGCAGTACTTC.

This clone was found once. The rearrangement uses TRBV28 and TRBJ2-5, with 12 bases lining up with TRBD2. The CDR3 is made up of 16 amino acids. V dropped 2 bases and J dropped 1; count of bases not matched to a gene: 2. CDR1 is MDHEN, CDR2 SYDVKM, per germline. The DNA for the CDR3 is TGTGCCAGCAGTTTAAGGACTAGCGGGACCCAAGAGACCCAGTACTTC. It yields the protein CASSLRTSGTQETQYF.

Concerning this clone itself: The identical CDR3 is also encoded by other nucleotide sequences in the sample. This rearrangement joins TRBV2 to TRBJ2-7, with TRBD1 identical over 10 bases. Germline CDR1 SNHLY, CDR2 FYNNEI. This CDR3 has 13 amino acids. With 6 bases clipped from V and 2 bases from J, the junction kept 1 base outside the gene matches. The CDR3 sequence: CASRDRGTYEQYF. In nucleotides, the CDR3 is TGTGCCAGCAGGGACAGGGGGACCTACGAGCAGTACTTC.

The chain employs TRBV11-1 and TRBJ1-1, with 12 bases aligning to TRBD1. Germline V gene lookup returns CDR1 SGHAT and CDR2 FQDESV (reference sequence). Trimming removed 3 bases from V and 7 bases from J; junction bases left unmatched: 6. The CDR3 consists of 15 residues. The CDR3 here is CASSFGTGGADEAFF. The CDR3 coding sequence is TGTGCCAGCAGCTTTGGGACAGGGGGCGCAGATGAAGCTTTCTTT. The full variable domain, rest sourced from reference TRBV11-1 and TRBJ1-1, is EAEVAQSPRYKITEKSQAVAFWCDPISGHATLYWYRQILGQGPELLVQFQDESVVDDSQLPKDRFSAERLKGVDSTLKIQPAELGDSAMYLCASSFGTGGADEAFFGQGTRLTVV.

The chain is built from TRBV4-3 and TRBJ1-5; D might be TRBD1 (6 bases). The germline CDR1 and CDR2 sequences are LGHNA and YSLEER. CDR3 length: 16 residues. The V gene lost 0 bases and the J gene lost 2 bases, with 11 bases spanning the gap. The CDR3 bases are TGCGCCAGCAGCCAAGAGGGGGGCATGGGCAATCAGCCCCAGCATTTT. It is translated as CASSQEGGMGNQPQHF.

The V and J genes are TRBV27 and TRBJ1-5; the D gene is possibly TRBD1 (6 bases). The CDR3 has 14 amino acids. Germline loops: CDR1 MNHEY, CDR2 SMNVEV (reference sequence). Trimming removed 8 bases from V and 1 base from J, with 12 bases in between. CDR3 nucleotide sequence: TGTGCCAGCTCGGCGGGGGGCAGCAATCAGCCCCAGCATTTT. Protein: CASSAGGSNQPQHF.

This chain links TRBV7-8 with TRBJ2-1, with 11 bases identical to TRBD2. J lost 4 bases, V lost 5 bases, and 4 bases had no gene match. Germline CDR1 is SGHVS and CDR2 is FQNEAQ. The CDR3 is made up of 15 amino acids. The CDR3 spells CASSPPSGGYNEQFF. Written as DNA, the CDR3 is TGTGCCAGCAGCCCACCTAGCGGGGGGTACAATGAGCAGTTCTTC.

As concerns this clone: Other DNA variants within this sample encode the same CDR3. This chain uses TRBV6-5 with TRBJ2-7; the D gene could be TRBD1 or TRBD2 (5 bases each). The V gene lost 0 bases and the J gene lost 7 bases, with 10 bases spanning the gap. Germline V gives CDR1 MNHEY, CDR2 SVGAGI. This CDR3 is built from 13 residues. The DNA of the CDR3 is TGTGCCAGCAGTTACTCCGAGGGACGGGAGCAGTACTTC. Amino acids: CASSYSEGREQYF.

As for this clone: The sample holds other DNA sequences that translate to the same CDR3. The genes are TRBV11-3 and TRBJ2-1, with 7 bases lining up with TRBD1. V lost 6 bases and J lost 1; bases outside the gene matches: 6. The CDR3 runs 15 residues. Germline assignment: CDR1 SGHNT and CDR2 YENEEA. CDR3 residues: CASSSDRDSYNEQFF. The DNA of the CDR3 is TGTGCCAGCAGTTCCGACAGGGATTCCTACAATGAGCAGTTCTTC. The full variable domain, completed using reference TRBV11-3 and TRBJ2-1, is EAGVVQSPRYKIIEKKQPVAFWCNPISGHNTLYWYLQNLGQGPELLIRYENEEAVDDSQLPKDRFSAERLKGVDSTLKIQPAELGDSAVYLCASSSDRDSYNEQFFGPGTRLTVL.